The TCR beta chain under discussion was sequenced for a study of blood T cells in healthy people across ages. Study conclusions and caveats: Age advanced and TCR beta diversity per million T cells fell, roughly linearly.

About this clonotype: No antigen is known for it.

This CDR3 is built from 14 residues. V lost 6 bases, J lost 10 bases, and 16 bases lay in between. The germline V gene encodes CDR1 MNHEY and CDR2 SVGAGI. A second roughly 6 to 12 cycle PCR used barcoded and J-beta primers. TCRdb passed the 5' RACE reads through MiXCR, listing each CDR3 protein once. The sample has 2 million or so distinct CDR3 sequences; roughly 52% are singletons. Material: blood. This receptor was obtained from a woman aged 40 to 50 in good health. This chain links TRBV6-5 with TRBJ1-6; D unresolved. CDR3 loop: CASSPTPPGSPLHF. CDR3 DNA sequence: TGTGCCAGCAGCCCGACCCCCCCTGGGTCACCCCTCCACTTT.